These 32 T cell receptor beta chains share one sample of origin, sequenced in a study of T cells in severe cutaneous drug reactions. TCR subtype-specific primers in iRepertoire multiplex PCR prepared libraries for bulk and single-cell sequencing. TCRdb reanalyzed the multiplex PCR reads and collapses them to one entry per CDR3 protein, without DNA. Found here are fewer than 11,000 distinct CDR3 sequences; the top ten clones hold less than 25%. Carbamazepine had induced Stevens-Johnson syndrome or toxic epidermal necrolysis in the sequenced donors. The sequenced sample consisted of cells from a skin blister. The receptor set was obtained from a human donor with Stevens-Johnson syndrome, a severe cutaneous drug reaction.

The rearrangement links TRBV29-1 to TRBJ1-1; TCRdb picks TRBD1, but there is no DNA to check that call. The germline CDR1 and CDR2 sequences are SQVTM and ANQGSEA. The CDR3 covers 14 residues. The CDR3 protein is CSGVSSPRGTEAFF.

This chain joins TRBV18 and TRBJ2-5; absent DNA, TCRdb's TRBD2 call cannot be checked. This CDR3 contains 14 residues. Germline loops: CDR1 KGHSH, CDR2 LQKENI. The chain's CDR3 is CASSAGQAQETQYF.

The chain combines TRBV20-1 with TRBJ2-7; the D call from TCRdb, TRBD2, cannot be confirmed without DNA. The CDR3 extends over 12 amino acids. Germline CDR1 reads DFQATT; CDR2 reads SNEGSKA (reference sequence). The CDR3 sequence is CSAGGLAGEQYF.

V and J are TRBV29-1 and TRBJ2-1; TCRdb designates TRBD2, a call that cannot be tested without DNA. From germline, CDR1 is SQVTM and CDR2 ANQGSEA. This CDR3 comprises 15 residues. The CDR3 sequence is CSVLNVAGGTNEQFF.

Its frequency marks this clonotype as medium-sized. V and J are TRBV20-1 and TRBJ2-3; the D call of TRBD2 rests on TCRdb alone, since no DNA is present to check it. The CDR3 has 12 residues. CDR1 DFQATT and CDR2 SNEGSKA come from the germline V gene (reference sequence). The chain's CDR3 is CSRPALSDTQYF.

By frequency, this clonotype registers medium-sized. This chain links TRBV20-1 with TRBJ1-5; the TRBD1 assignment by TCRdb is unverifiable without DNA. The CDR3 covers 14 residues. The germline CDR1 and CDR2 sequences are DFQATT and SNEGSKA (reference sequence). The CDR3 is CSARGTGSNQPQHF.

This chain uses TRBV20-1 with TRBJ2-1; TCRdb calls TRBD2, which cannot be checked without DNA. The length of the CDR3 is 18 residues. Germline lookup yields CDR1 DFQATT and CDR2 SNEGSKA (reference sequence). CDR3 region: CSASDSGTAGGPRNEQFF.

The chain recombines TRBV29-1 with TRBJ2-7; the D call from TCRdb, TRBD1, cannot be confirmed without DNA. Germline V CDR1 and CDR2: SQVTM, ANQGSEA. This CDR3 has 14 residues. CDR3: CSVPGARGSYEQYF.

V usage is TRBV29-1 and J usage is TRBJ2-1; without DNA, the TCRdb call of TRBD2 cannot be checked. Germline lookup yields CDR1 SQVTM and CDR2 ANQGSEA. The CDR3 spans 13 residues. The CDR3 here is CSALAGLHNEQFF.

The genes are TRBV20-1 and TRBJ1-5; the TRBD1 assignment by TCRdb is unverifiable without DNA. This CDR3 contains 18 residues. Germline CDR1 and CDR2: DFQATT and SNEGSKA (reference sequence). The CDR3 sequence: CSATPQGQGRYSNQPQHF.

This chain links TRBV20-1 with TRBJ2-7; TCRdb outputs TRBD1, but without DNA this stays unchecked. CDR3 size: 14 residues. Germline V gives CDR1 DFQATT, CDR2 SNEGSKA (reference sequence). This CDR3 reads CSARGQGNINEQYF.

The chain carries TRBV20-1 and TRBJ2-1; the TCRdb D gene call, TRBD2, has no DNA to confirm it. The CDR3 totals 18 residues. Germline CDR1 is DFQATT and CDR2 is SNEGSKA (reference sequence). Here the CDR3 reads CSARDPTSGGSSYNEQFF.

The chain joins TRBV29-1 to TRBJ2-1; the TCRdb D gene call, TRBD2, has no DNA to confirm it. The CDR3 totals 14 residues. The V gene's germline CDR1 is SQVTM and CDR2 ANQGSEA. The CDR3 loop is CSVEGLAGVIEQFF.

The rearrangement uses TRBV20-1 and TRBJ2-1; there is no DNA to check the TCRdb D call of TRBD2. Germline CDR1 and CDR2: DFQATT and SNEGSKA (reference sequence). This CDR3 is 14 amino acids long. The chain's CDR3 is CSARIREAGDEQFF.

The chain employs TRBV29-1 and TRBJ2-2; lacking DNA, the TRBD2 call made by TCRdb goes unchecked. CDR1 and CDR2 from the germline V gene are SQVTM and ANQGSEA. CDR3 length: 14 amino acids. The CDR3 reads CSVALAGNTGELFF.

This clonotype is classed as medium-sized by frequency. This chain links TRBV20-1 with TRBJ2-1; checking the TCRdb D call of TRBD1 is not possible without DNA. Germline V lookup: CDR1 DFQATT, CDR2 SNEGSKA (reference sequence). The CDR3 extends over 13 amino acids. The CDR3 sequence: CSAEGTGRNEQFF.

The CDR3 reads CSASGGKGNQPQHF. This chain connects TRBV20-1 to TRBJ1-5; TCRdb indicates TRBD1, and absent DNA this call remains unverified. CDR1 is DFQATT and CDR2 is SNEGSKA in the germline V gene (reference sequence). The CDR3 extends over 14 amino acids.

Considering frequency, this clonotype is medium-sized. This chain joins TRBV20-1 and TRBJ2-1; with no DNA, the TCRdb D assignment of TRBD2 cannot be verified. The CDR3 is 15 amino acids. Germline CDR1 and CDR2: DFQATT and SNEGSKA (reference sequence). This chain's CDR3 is CSASPAGDSYNEQFF.

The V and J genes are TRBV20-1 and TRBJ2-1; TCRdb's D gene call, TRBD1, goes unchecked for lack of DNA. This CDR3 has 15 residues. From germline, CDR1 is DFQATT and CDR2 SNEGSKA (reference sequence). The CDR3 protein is CSASTGTGAGDEQFF.

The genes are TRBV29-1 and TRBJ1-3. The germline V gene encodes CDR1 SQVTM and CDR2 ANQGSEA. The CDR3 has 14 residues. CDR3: CSVKGGDSGNTIYF.

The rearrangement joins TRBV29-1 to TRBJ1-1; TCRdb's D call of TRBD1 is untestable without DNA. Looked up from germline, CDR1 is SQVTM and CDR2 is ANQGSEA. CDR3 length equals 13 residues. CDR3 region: CSVETGEGTEAFF. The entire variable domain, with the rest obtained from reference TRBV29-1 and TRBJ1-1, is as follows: SAVISQKPSRDICQRGTSLTIQCQVDSQVTMMFWYRQQPGQSLTLIATANQGSEATYESGFVIDKFPISRPNLTFSTLTVSNMSPEDSSIYLCSVETGEGTEAFFGQGTRLTVV.

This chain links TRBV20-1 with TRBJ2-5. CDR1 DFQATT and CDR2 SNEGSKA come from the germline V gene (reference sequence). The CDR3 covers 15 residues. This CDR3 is CSAAQFGDVQETQYF.

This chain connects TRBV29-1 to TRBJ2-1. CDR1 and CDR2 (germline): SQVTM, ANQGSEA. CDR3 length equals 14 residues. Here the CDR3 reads CSGQEGSSYNEQFF.

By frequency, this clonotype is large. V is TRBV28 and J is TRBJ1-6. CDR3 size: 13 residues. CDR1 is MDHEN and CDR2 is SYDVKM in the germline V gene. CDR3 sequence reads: CASSLSKWSPLHF.

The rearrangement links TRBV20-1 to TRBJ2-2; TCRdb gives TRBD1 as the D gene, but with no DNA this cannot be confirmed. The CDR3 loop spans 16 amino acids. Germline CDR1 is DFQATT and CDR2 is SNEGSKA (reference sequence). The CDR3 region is CSARATGTANTGELFF.

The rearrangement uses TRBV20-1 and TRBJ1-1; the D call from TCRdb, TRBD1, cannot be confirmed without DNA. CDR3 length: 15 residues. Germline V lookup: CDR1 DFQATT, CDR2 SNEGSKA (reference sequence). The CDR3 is CSARAILDRGAEAFF.

CDR3 region: CSARDDRGRTYEQYF. The V call is TRBV20-1, the J call TRBJ2-7. The germline V gene encodes CDR1 DFQATT and CDR2 SNEGSKA (reference sequence). This CDR3 region has 15 residues.

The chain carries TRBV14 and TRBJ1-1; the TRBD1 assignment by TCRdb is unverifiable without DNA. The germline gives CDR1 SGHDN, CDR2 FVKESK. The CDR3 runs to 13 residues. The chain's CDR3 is CASSQVQGGEAFF.

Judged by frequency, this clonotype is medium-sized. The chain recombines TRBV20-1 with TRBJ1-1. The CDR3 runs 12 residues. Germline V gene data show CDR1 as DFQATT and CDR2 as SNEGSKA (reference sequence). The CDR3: CSAKGLYTEAFF.

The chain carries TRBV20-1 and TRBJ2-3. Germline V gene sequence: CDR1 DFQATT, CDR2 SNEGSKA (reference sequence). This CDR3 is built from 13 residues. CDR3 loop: CSARPLATDTQYF.

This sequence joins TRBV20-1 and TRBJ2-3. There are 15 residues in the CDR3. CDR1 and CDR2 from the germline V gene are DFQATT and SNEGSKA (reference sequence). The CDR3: CSATGEWFITDTQYF.

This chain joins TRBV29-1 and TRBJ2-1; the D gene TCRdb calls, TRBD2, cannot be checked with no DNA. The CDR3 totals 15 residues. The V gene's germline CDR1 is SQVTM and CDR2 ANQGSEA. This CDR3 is CSVESPSGPYNEQFF.